This T cell receptor (beta chain) was identified during a study of T cells expressing NK-cell markers. Study information: The study drew TCR beta repertoires from sorted CD3+CD56+NKG2C+, CD3+CD56+NKG2C- and CD3+CD56-NKG2C+ T cells. Study findings and constraints: The CD3+CD56-NKG2C+ fraction of a few donors was also led by these clonotypes. Certain NKG2C+ T cell clones were expanded, and their HCMV specificity remained unclear.

Using the 5' RACE reads, TCRdb records one entry per CDR3 protein without DNA. The sample includes some 600,000 distinct CDR3 sequences. About this clonotype itself: Its antigen remains unknown.

The sequence derives from a man younger than 35 in good health. Sequencing input: blood T cells: a sorted CD56 or NKG2C T cell subset, CD4+ or CD8+ T cells, or bulk PBMC T cells (not recorded which).

The CDR3 is CASRALASGTDTQYF. The chain is built from TRBV6-2 or TRBV6-3 and TRBJ2-3; the D gene TCRdb calls, TRBD2, cannot be checked with no DNA. This CDR3 has 15 residues. The germline CDR1 and CDR2 sequences are MNHEY and SVGEGT.